The 10 T cell receptor beta chains in this list originate from one sample, sequenced in a study of control samples from healthy donors and cancer patients. Some clones are missing from TCRdb's copy, which holds only in-frame ones; the method was immunoSEQ multiplex PCR. The sample carries roughly 150,000 clones, about 93% recorded once. The source material was blood. Source of these receptors: a man aged 45-65 years in good health.

This clone showed up just once. The chain uses TRBV30 and TRBJ1-6; D call uncertain. Germline CDR1 GTSNPN, CDR2 SVGIG (reference sequence). There are 13 residues in the CDR3. Trimming pared 2 bases from V and 5 bases from J, leaving 7 bases between. The DNA of the CDR3 is TGTGCCTGGAGTACCGCTGATAATTCACCCCTCCACTTT. Its protein is CAWSTADNSPLHF.

The gene calls are TRBV27 and TRBJ1-5, with D maybe TRBD1 (6 bases). The CDR3 contains 15 residues. V was shortened by 5 bases and J by 5 bases, with 16 bases between the two germline ends. Germline CDR1 and CDR2: MNHEY and SMNVEV (reference sequence). This chain's CDR3 is CASSPLAGVDQPQHF. CDR3 nucleotides: TGTGCCAGCAGTCCGCTCGCAGGGGTGGATCAGCCCCAGCATTTT.

The gene calls are TRBV19 and TRBJ2-3, with D maybe TRBD1 (6 bases). V lost 0 bases to trimming and J lost 5 bases, with 9 bases between them. Germline loops: CDR1 LNHDA, CDR2 SQIVND (reference sequence). CDR3 length equals 14 residues. The CDR3 DNA sequence: TGTGCCAGTAGTATAGATGACAGGCAAGATACGCAGTATTTT. Amino acids: CASSIDDRQDTQYF.

V and J are TRBV5-4 and TRBJ2-7, with 7 positions matching TRBD2. CDR1 is SGHNT, CDR2 YYREEE, per germline (reference sequence). Germline trimming cut 3 bases from V and 6 bases from J; bases unmatched to any gene: 9. The CDR3 spans 14 residues. This chain's CDR3 is CASSSQRDASEQYF. DNA of the CDR3: TGTGCCAGCAGCTCTCAGCGGGACGCCTCCGAGCAGTACTTC. The full variable domain, with the rest looked up from reference TRBV5-4 and TRBJ2-7, is ETGVTQSPTHLIKTRGQQVTLRCSSQSGHNTVSWYQQALGQGPQFIFQYYREEENGRGNFPPRFSGLQFPNYSSELNVNALELDDSALYLCASSSQRDASEQYFGPGTRLTVT.

V usage is TRBV7-2 and J usage is TRBJ2-5, with D unclear. Germline CDR1 is SGHTA and CDR2 is FQGNSA. This CDR3 region has 15 residues. V lost 5 bases to trimming and J lost 2 bases, with 15 bases between them. CDR3: CASSPGGRLQETQYF. CDR3 DNA: TGTGCCAGCAGCCCAGGTGGCAGGTTACAAGAGACCCAGTACTTC.

V and J are TRBV28 and TRBJ2-7; D is perhaps TRBD2 (7 bases). Germline V CDR1 and CDR2: MDHEN, SYDVKM. Trimming cost V 5 bases and J 3 bases, with 20 bases left between them. The CDR3 covers 16 residues. The CDR3, as DNA: TGTGCCAGCAGTCTCAGCATGGGGGGGGCTTACTACGAGCAGTACTTC. This encodes CASSLSMGGAYYEQYF.

The chain uses TRBV4-1 and TRBJ2-5, with D uncertain. The V gene lost 0 bases and the J gene lost 2 bases, with 7 bases spanning the gap. The germline V gene encodes CDR1 MGHRA and CDR2 YSYEKL. The CDR3 is 14 amino acids. Written as DNA, the CDR3 is TGCGCCAGCAGCCAAGAGGCGCGGCAAGAGACCCAGTACTTC. Protein sequence: CASSQEARQETQYF.

The rearrangement uses TRBV27 and TRBJ2-7; 10 bases align to TRBD1. J lost 5 bases, V lost 5 bases, and 6 bases had no gene match. The CDR3 is made up of 14 amino acids. Germline-derived CDR1 and CDR2 are MNHEY and SMNVEV (reference sequence). CDR3 sequence: CASSPGQGFDEQYF. CDR3 in DNA: TGTGCCAGCAGTCCGGGACAGGGGTTCGACGAGCAGTACTTC.

V and J are TRBV5-4 and TRBJ2-3, with D perhaps TRBD1 (6 bases). V was shortened by 3 bases and J by 4 bases, with 12 bases between the two germline ends. CDR1 and CDR2 (germline): SGHNT, YYREEE (reference sequence). The CDR3 consists of 14 residues. The DNA for the CDR3 is TGTGCCAGCAGCTACCGGGACACCGCAGATACGCAGTATTTT. It translates to CASSYRDTADTQYF.

The chain's CDR3 is CASGLVPSSNTGELFF. CDR3 in DNA: TGTGCTAGTGGTTTGGTTCCTAGCTCGAACACCGGGGAGCTGTTTTTT. V is TRBV12-5 and J is TRBJ2-2, with D tentatively TRBD2 (5 bases). The germline V gene has CDR1 LGHNT and CDR2 FRNRAP. V was trimmed by 0 bases and J by 0 bases, leaving 8 bases between them. This CDR3 is built from 16 residues.